A selection of T cell receptor beta chains follows, all from one sample in a study of cytomegalovirus exposure and HLA in healthy donors. TCRdb's table, derived via immunoSEQ multiplex PCR, lists solely in-frame clones and lacks some. The sample comprises some 78,000 clones, 60% to 75% of which are singletons, and approximately 12% rests with the top ten. The sequenced sample was PBMCs. Receptors were obtained from a middle-aged woman in good health and CMV-seropositive. CDR3s include the opening cysteine and the closing phenylalanine or tryptophan. D genes are given only for firm matches. Expanded clones are given a class, and other clones once, few, many or no size at all.

.	TRBJ1-2	.	TRBV19	TGTGCCAGTAGGAGGAGGGTAGGCGTCAACTATGGCTACACCTTC	CASRRRVGVNYGYTF
.	TRBJ1-4	.	TRBV7-8	TGTGCCAGCAGCCCCCAACTGCATGAAAAACTGTTTTTT	CASSPQLHEKLFF
.	TRBJ2-7	.	TRBV7-9	TGTGCCAGCAGCGAAGGGGCCGGATACGAGCAGTACTTC	CASSEGAGYEQYF
.	TRBJ2-6	.	TRBV28	TGTGCCAGCAGTCCCCCCGGAGGGATTGGGGCCAACGTCCTGACTTTC	CASSPPGGIGANVLTF
TRBD1	TRBJ2-3	.	TRBV7-9	TGTGCCAGCAACCCCGGGACAGGGCTTTCAGATACGCAGTATTTT	CASNPGTGLSDTQYF
TRBD1	TRBJ1-2	few	TRBV6-5	TGTGCCAGCAGTGCACAACCGGGACAGGTCTATGGCTACACCTTC	CASSAQPGQVYGYTF
TRBD2	TRBJ2-5	.	TRBV18	TGTGCCAGCTCACCCGTTCTAGCGGCGCAAGAGACCCAGTACTTC	CASSPVLAAQETQYF
TRBD1	TRBJ2-4	.	TRBV7-9	TGTGCCAGCAGCTTGGGGACAGCTAAAAACATTCAGTACTTC	CASSLGTAKNIQYF
.	TRBJ1-5	.	TRBV27	TGTGCCAGCAGTTTTCAGGGAATCAATCAGCCCCAGCATTTT	CASSFQGINQPQHF
.	TRBJ2-5	.	TRBV7-9	TGTGCCAGCAGCTTAGATGAGAAAGAGACCCAGTACTTC	CASSLDEKETQYF
TRBD1	TRBJ1-3	few	TRBV5-1	TGCGCCAGCAGCCCGGGAGACAGGGACTCTGGAAACACCATATATTTT	CASSPGDRDSGNTIYF
.	TRBJ1-1	few	TRBV5-5	TGTGCCAGCAGCTTGTTGAGGGTGTCAGTCACTGAAGCTTTCTTT	CASSLLRVSVTEAFF
.	TRBJ1-5	.	TRBV27	TGTGCCAGCAGTTCCCAGATGGGCAATCAGCCCCAGCATTTT	CASSSQMGNQPQHF
.	TRBJ1-5	.	TRBV7-2	TGTGCCAGCAGCGGCAGGGTAGGGCAGCCCCAGCATTTT	CASSGRVGQPQHF
TRBD1	TRBJ1-1	once	TRBV4-2	TGTGCCAGCACCTCCGGGACAGAAAGGACTGAAGCTTTCTTT	CASTSGTERTEAFF
.	TRBJ1-1	.	TRBV4-2	TGTGCCAGCAGCGATGACAGGGAAGCTTTCTTT	CASSDDREAFF
TRBD1	TRBJ1-4	.	TRBV27	TGTGCCAGCAAACTGCAGATGACAGGGGGCGCAGGTGAAAAACTGTTTTTT	CASKLQMTGGAGEKLFF
.	TRBJ2-5	.	TRBV27	TGTGCCAGCAGTCCTGGTGCCAGGGAACAAGAGACCCAGTACTTC	CASSPGAREQETQYF
TRBD1	TRBJ1-2	.	TRBV11-2	TGTGCCAGCAGTAATACCGGGGGGGCTACAGGGGCTGGTGGCTACACCTTC	CASSNTGGATGAGGYTF
TRBD1	TRBJ1-2	.	TRBV19	TGTGCCAGTAGCCCATCCCGGGACAGGGGGTTGAGCTATGGCTACACCTTC	CASSPSRDRGLSYGYTF
.	TRBJ1-1	few	TRBV29-1	TGCAGCGCGGACCGGGACTTAACTGAAGCTTTCTTT	CSADRDLTEAFF
.	TRBJ2-1	few	TRBV9	TGTGCCACCCGACTCCATGAGCAGTTCTTC	CATRLHEQFF
TRBD1	TRBJ2-7	.	TRBV5-1	TGCGCCAGCAGCGTGCAGGGGGCGGATCGAGAGCAGTACTTC	CASSVQGADREQYF
.	TRBJ1-1	.	TRBV7-8	TGTGCCAGCAGCTTAGATTTCTTGGGCACCGTGAACACTGAAGCTTTCTTT	CASSLDFLGTVNTEAFF
.	TRBJ2-7	.	TRBV27	TGTGCCAGCAGACCTATCGGACAGTACTCCTACGAGCAGTACTTC	CASRPIGQYSYEQYF
.	TRBJ1-1	.	TRBV9	TGTGCCAGCAGCGTAGGAAAGGGGCGGGCTTTCTTT	CASSVGKGRAFF
.	TRBJ2-2	once	TRBV5-4	TGTGCCAGCAGCTTGCCAGGGGGACTTAACACCGGGGAGCTGTTTTTT	CASSLPGGLNTGELFF
TRBD1	TRBJ2-2	.	TRBV19	TGTGCCACCCTGGGGGACAGCCCCACCGGGGAGCTGTTTTTT	CATLGDSPTGELFF
.	TRBJ2-5	.	TRBV4-1	TGCGCCAGCAGCCAAGATCGAGGTAGTTCATTTTCAGAGACCCAGTACTTC	CASSQDRGSSFSETQYF
TRBD2	TRBJ2-7	few	TRBV6-1	TGTGCCAGCAGTGAACTTGCGGGGGCCTACGAGCAGTACTTC	CASSELAGAYEQYF
TRBD1	TRBJ2-1	.	TRBV5-1	TGCGCCAGCAGCGCCACCTCCGGGACAGCCGTCCTCTTC	CASSATSGTAVLF
.	TRBJ2-5	.	TRBV5-8	TGTGCCAGCAGTCAGGGTACCCAGTACTTC	CASSQGTQYF
.	TRBJ1-2	once	TRBV4-1	TGCGCCAGCAGCCAAGATCGGAGCTTTACTAACTATGGCTACACCTTC	CASSQDRSFTNYGYTF
.	TRBJ1-1	.	TRBV7-2	TGTGCCAGCAGCTTAGCCGGGTTTGCCACTGAAGCTTTCTTT	CASSLAGFATEAFF
.	TRBJ1-4	.	TRBV6-6	TGTGCCAGCAGTACGTTGGACAGTCCAACTAATGAAAAACTGTTTTTT	CASSTLDSPTNEKLFF
.	TRBJ2-5	few	TRBV6-6	TGTGCCAGCAGAGAGGTGACAGAAGAGACCCAGTACTTC	CASREVTEETQYF
TRBD1	TRBJ1-4	.	TRBV2	TGTGCCAGCAGTGCCGACAGGGGCGGCTCCGGGGGACTGTTTTTT	CASSADRGGSGGLFF
TRBD2	TRBJ2-5	few	TRBV7-2	TGTGCCAGCAGGCCTCCAAGCGGGGGGGCCAGGGAGACCCAGTACTTC	CASRPPSGGARETQYF
.	TRBJ1-3	.	TRBV29-1	TGCAGCGTTGACGCGGTAAGCTCTGGAAACACCATATATTTT	CSVDAVSSGNTIYF
TRBD1	TRBJ2-5	few	TRBV13	TGTGCCAGCAGCCCGGGACAGGGGATAGGGGAGACCCAGTACTTC	CASSPGQGIGETQYF
TRBD2	TRBJ2-5	.	TRBV4-1	TGCGCCAGCAGCCAAGTCCTCGTAGCGGGGAGGGAGACCCAGTACTTC	CASSQVLVAGRETQYF
.	TRBJ2-7	.	TRBV6-5	TGCGCCAGCAGTTACTCGATCGGGTACGAGCAGTACTTC	CASSYSIGYEQYF
.	TRBJ1-6	.	TRBV30	TGTGCCGGGAGGGCGGACTATAATTCACCCCTCCACTTT	CAGRADYNSPLHF
TRBD1	TRBJ2-5	.	TRBV19	TGTGCCAGTAGTATAGGAGGGACAGTACAAGAGACCCAGTACTTC	CASSIGGTVQETQYF
TRBD2	TRBJ2-7	.	TRBV7-2	TGTGCCAGCAGCTTAGCGTCGGGGGGTTACCACGAGCAGTACTTC	CASSLASGGYHEQYF